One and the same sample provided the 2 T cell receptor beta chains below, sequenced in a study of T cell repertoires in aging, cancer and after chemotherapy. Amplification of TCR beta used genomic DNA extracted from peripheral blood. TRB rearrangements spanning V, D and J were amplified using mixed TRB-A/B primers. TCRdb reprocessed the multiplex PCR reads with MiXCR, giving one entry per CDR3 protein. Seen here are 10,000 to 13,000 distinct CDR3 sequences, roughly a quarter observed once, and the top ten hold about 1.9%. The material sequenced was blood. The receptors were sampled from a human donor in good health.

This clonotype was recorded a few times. CDR3 sequence reads: CASSLGSGGTDTQYF. CDR3 nucleotides: TGCGCCAGCAGCTTGGGATCGGGGGGCACAGATACGCAGTATTTT. The V and J genes are TRBV5-1 and TRBJ2-3, with D tentatively TRBD2 (6 bases). Between the trimmed V and J ends, which lost 0 bases and 1 base, there was a span of 9 bases. CDR3 length: 15 amino acids. CDR1 and CDR2 from the germline V gene are SGHRS and YFSETQ.

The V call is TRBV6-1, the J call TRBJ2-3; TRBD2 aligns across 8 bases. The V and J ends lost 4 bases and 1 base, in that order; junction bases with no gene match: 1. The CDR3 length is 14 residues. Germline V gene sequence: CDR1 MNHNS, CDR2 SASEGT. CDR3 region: CASSVTSGTDTQYF. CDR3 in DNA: TGTGCCAGCAGTGTGACTAGCGGCACAGATACGCAGTATTTT.